The 9 T cell receptor beta chains presented below share a single source sample, sequenced in a study of T cell responses to AZD1222 COVID-19 vaccine. Here immunoSEQ multiplex PCR was the method, and the copy in TCRdb shows in-frame clones only, minus some. The sample consists of more than 90,000 clones, 90% of them appearing once. The sample was peripheral blood, taken on day 0 of AZD1222 vaccination. These receptors originate from an adult in good health.

In its sample, this clone was seen once. The CDR3 reads CSVEGYGGANTEAFF. CDR3 sequence (DNA): TGCAGCGTTGAAGGGTATGGGGGGGCGAACACTGAAGCTTTCTTT. The chain is built from TRBV29-1 and TRBJ1-1; D perhaps matches TRBD1 (6 bases). The CDR3 is 15 amino acids. The germline V and J ends were trimmed by 1 base and 1 base, with 13 bases remaining between them. CDR1 is SQVTM, CDR2 ANQGSEA, per germline.

The chain has TRBV5-1 and TRBJ2-7; 7 nucleotides align to TRBD1. The CDR3 consists of 16 residues. Trimming at V came to 2 bases and at J to 2 bases, leaving 10 bases not matched to a gene. The germline V gene encodes CDR1 SGHRS and CDR2 YFSETQ. The chain's CDR3 is CASSFPPTGDPYEQYF. In nucleotides, the CDR3 is TGCGCCAGCAGCTTTCCCCCCACAGGGGACCCCTACGAGCAGTACTTC.

In DNA form, the CDR3 reads TGTGCCAGCAGTTTTAGCGGGACGGAGGATAGCAATCAGCCCCAGCATTTT. Translation gives CASSFSGTEDSNQPQHF. V usage is TRBV28 and J usage is TRBJ1-5, with a possible D match to TRBD1 (5 bases). The CDR3 extends over 17 amino acids. Trimming stripped 3 bases from V and 0 bases from J, with 15 bases between. Germline CDR1 MDHEN, CDR2 SYDVKM.

This sequence joins TRBV29-1 and TRBJ2-7; D is perhaps TRBD1 (7 bases). The CDR3 totals 12 residues. CDR1 SQVTM and CDR2 ANQGSEA come from the germline V gene. V was cut by 8 bases and J by 4 bases, with 15 bases left in between. The CDR3 coding sequence is TGCAGCATACGCCAGGGGGGTTACGAGCAGTACTTC. Translation: CSIRQGGYEQYF.

This chain joins TRBV5-4 and TRBJ2-1; tentative D call: TRBD1 (6 bases). The CDR3 length is 13 residues. Germline CDR1 reads SGHNT; CDR2 reads YYREEE (reference sequence). The V and J ends lost 0 bases and 9 bases respectively, with 10 bases between them. Written as DNA, the CDR3 is TGTGCCAGCAGCTTGGACAGGGTAGGTGAGCAGTTCTTC. Protein sequence: CASSLDRVGEQFF.

The CDR3 region has the DNA TGCGCCAGCAGCGGGGACAGTCTTGGAGGCTACACCTTC. Translating gives CASSGDSLGGYTF. This chain uses TRBV5-1 with TRBJ1-2; 7 bases align to TRBD1. The trim removed 4 bases at V and 8 bases at J, leaving 8 bases unmatched. Per germline, CDR1 SGHRS and CDR2 YFSETQ. The CDR3 runs 13 residues.

On this clone itself: The same CDR3 is also encoded by other DNA sequences in this sample. The chain carries TRBV28 and TRBJ1-1; D gene uncertain. The germline gives CDR1 MDHEN, CDR2 SYDVKM. Trimming cost V 4 bases and J 2 bases, with 5 bases left between them. The CDR3 is 12 amino acids. This chain's CDR3 is CASSSVNTEAFF. The CDR3 region has the DNA TGTGCCAGCAGTTCGGTCAACACTGAAGCTTTCTTT.

This chain joins TRBV28 and TRBJ1-4, with 7 bases identical to TRBD1. Germline V lookup: CDR1 MDHEN, CDR2 SYDVKM. CDR3 length: 15 amino acids. V dropped 7 bases and J dropped 7; count of bases not matched to a gene: 12. The CDR3 nucleotides are TGTGCCAGCACCACCCCAGGGGGTCGACGTGAAAAACTGTTTTTT. Its translation: CASTTPGGRREKLFF.

The chain couples TRBV28 to TRBJ1-5; D gene uncertain. Trimming removed 7 bases at V and 6 bases at J, with 13 bases between. Germline values: CDR1 MDHEN, CDR2 SYDVKM. The CDR3 extends over 13 amino acids. The CDR3 nucleotides are TGTGCCAGCACCTATAGGGTGTCTCAGCCCCAGCATTTT. Translating gives CASTYRVSQPQHF.